The 3 T cell receptor beta chains presented below share a single source sample, sequenced in a study of blood T cell repertoires in COVID-19 (dated by TCRdb to about 2020). Libraries came from the immunoSEQ multiplex PCR assay. TCRdb limited this immuneACCESS table to in-frame rearrangements with V and J called. A share of clones is missing; checked studies link under half to unresolved V genes, and the rest is unexplained. The sample contains 25,000 to 30,000 clones, over 70% of them found a single time. The leading ten clones occupy less than 65% of the sample. The sample taken for sequencing was peripheral blood. The receptors derive from a middle-aged man with active or convalescent COVID-19.

The chain couples TRBV5-1 to TRBJ1-2, with D possibly matching TRBD1 (6 bases). V was cut by 4 bases and J by 8 bases, with 18 bases left in between. The germline CDR1 and CDR2 sequences are SGHRS and YFSETQ. CDR3 length: 14 amino acids. This chain's CDR3 is CASSEDGGAPGYTF. The CDR3 DNA reads TGCGCCAGCAGCGAGGACGGGGGGGCGCCCGGCTACACCTTC.

The chain carries TRBV28 and TRBJ2-7; 7 nucleotides match TRBD1. With 5 bases clipped from V and 2 bases from J, the junction kept 12 bases outside the gene matches. Germline loops: CDR1 MDHEN, CDR2 SYDVKM. This CDR3 has 16 residues. CDR3 in DNA: TGTGCCAGCAGTCGAAATACAGGGGTCACCGCCTACGAGCAGTACTTC. This gives the protein CASSRNTGVTAYEQYF.

V is TRBV27 and J is TRBJ2-7; 8 nucleotides agree with TRBD2. There are 15 residues in the CDR3. The V segment lost 7 bases and the J segment 5 bases; nucleotides outside the gene matches: 13. The germline CDR1 and CDR2 sequences are MNHEY and SMNVEV (reference sequence). CDR3 sequence: CASNLSGRPAHEQYF. CDR3 sequence (DNA): TGTGCCAGCAACCTAAGCGGGAGACCTGCCCACGAGCAGTACTTC.